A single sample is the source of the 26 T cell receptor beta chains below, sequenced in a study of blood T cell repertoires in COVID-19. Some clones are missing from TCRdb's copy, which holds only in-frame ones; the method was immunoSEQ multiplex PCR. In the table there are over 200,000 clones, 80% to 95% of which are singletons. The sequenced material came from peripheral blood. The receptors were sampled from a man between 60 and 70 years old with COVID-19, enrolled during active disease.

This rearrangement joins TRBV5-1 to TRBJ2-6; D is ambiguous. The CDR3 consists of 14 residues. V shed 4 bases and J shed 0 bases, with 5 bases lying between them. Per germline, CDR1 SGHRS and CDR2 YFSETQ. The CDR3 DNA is TGCGCCAGCAGCCCAAACTCTGGGGCCAACGTCCTGACTTTC. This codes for CASSPNSGANVLTF.

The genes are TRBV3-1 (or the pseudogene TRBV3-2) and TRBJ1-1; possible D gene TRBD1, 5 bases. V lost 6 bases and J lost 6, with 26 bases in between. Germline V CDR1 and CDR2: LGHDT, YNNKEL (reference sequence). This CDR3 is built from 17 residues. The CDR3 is CASSNTGAFKNAAEAFF. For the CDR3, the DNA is TGTGCCAGCAGTAATACTGGGGCCTTTAAGAACGCCGCTGAAGCTTTCTTT.

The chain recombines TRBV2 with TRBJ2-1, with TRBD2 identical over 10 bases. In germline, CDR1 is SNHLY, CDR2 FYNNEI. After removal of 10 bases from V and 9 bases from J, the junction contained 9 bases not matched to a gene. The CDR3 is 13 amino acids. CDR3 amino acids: CATRGLAVGEQFF. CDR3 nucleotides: TGTGCCACCAGAGGACTAGCGGTGGGTGAGCAGTTCTTC.

This CDR3 reads CASSLGGVISGNTIYF. The CDR3 DNA sequence: TGTGCCAGCAGCTTAGGGGGGGTAATCTCTGGAAACACCATATATTTT. The chain combines TRBV7-6 with TRBJ1-3, with D possibly matching TRBD1 (5 bases). CDR1 and CDR2 from the germline V gene are SGHVS and FNYEAQ. V lost 1 base and J 0 bases, leaving 10 bases between the germline ends. There are 16 residues in the CDR3. Full variable domain (rest looked up from reference TRBV7-6 and TRBJ1-3): GAGVSQSPRYKVTKRGQDVALRCDPISGHVSLYWYRQALGQGPEFLTYFNYEAQQDKSGLPNDRFSAERPEGSISTLTIQRTEQRDSAMYRCASSLGGVISGNTIYFGEGSWLTVV.

The chain's CDR3 is CASSLDLAGGNEQFF. CDR3 in DNA: TGCGCCAGCAGCTTGGATCTAGCGGGAGGGAATGAGCAGTTCTTC. The chain recombines TRBV5-1 with TRBJ2-1, with 12 nucleotides matching TRBD2. The CDR3 is made up of 15 amino acids. Trimming took 0 bases from V and 7 from J; bases not matched to a gene: 2. Germline CDR1 SGHRS, CDR2 YFSETQ.

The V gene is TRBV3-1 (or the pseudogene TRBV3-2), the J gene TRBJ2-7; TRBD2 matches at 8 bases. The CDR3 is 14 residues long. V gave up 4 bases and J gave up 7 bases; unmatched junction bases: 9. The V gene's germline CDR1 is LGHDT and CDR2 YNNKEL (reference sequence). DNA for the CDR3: TGTGCCAGCAGCCCCCAAGCGGGAGCTCTTGAGCAGTACTTC. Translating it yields CASSPQAGALEQYF.

CDR3 protein: CASIIGREAFF. The CDR3 nucleotides read TGTGCCAGCATCATAGGCAGGGAAGCTTTCTTT. The gene calls are TRBV7-9 and TRBJ1-1; D uncertain. This CDR3 contains 11 residues. Germline CDR1 and CDR2: SEHNR and FQNEAQ (reference sequence). V dropped 7 bases and J dropped 8 bases, with 11 bases sitting between them. Combining the CDR3 with reference TRBV7-9 and TRBJ1-1 gives the whole variable domain DTGVSQNPRHKITKRGQNVTFRCDPISEHNRLYWYRQTLGQGPEFLTYFQNEAQLEKSRLLSDRFSAERPKGSFSTLEIQRTEQGDSAMYLCASIIGREAFFGQGTRLTVV.

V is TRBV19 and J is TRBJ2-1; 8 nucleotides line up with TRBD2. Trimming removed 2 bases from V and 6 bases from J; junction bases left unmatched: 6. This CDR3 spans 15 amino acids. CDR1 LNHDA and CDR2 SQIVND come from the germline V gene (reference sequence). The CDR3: CASSISGGIVNEQFF. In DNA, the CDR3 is TGTGCCAGTAGTATAAGCGGGGGAATAGTCAATGAGCAGTTCTTC.

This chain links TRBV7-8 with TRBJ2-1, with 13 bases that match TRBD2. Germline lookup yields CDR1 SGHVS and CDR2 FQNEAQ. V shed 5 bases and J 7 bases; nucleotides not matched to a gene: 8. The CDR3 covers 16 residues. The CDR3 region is CASSGQTSGGRNEQFF. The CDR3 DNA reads TGTGCCAGCAGCGGCCAGACTAGCGGGGGGCGGAATGAGCAGTTCTTC.

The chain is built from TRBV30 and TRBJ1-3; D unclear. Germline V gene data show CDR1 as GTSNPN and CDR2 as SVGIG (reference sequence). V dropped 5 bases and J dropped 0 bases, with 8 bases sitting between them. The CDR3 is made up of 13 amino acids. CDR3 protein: CAWGGLSGNTIYF. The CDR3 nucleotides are TGTGCCTGGGGAGGGCTCTCTGGAAACACCATATATTTT.

The CDR3 sequence: CASSEATGSYYGYTF. CDR3 DNA sequence: TGTGCCAGCAGTGAAGCGACAGGGTCTTACTATGGCTACACCTTC. The chain uses TRBV2 and TRBJ1-2; 7 bases are shared with TRBD1. This CDR3 comprises 15 residues. Germline CDR1 is SNHLY and CDR2 is FYNNEI. The V segment lost 0 bases and the J segment 3 bases; nucleotides outside the gene matches: 4.

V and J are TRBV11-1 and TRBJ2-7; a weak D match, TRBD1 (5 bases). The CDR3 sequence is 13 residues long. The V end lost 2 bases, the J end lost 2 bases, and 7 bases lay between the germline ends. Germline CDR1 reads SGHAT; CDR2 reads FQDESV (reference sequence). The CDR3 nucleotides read TGTGCCAGCAGCTTACAGGGCCCCTACGAGCAGTACTTC. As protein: CASSLQGPYEQYF.

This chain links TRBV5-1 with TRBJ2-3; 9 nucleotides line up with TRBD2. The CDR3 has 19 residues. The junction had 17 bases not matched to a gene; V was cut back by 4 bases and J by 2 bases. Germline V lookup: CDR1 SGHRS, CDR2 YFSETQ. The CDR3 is CASSPATSGTWGATDTQYF. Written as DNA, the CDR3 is TGCGCCAGCAGCCCAGCGACTAGCGGCACCTGGGGGGCCACAGATACGCAGTATTTT.

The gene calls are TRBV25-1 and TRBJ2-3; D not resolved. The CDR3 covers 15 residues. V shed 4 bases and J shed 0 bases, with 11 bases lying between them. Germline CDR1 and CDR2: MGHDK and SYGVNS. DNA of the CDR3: TGTGCCAGCAGTGGCGGTGAGTTTAGCACAGATACGCAGTATTTT. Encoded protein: CASSGGEFSTDTQYF. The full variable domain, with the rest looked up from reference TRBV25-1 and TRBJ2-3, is EADIYQTPRYLVIGTGKKITLECSQTMGHDKMYWYQQDPGMELHLIHYSYGVNSTEKGDLSSESTVSRIRTEHFPLTLESARPSHTSQYLCASSGGEFSTDTQYFGPGTRLTVL.

The CDR3 spells CASSNQGREQYF. As DNA, the CDR3 is TGTGCCAGCAGCAATCAGGGTAGGGAGCAGTACTTC. The chain has TRBV7-9 and TRBJ2-7, with TRBD1 as a possible D gene (5 bases). V lost 5 bases, J lost 7 bases, and 12 bases lay in between. CDR3 size: 12 residues. Germline assignment: CDR1 SEHNR and CDR2 FQNEAQ (reference sequence).

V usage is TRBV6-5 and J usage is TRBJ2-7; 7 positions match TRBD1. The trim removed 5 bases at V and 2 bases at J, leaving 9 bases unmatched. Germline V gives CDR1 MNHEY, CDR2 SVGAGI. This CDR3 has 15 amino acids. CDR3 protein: CASSTGTVLPYEQYF. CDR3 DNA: TGTGCCAGCAGTACCGGGACAGTTCTGCCCTACGAGCAGTACTTC.

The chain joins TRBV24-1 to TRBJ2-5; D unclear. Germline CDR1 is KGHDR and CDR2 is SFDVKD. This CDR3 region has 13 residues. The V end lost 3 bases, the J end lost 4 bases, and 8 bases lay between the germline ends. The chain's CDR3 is CATSDTVVETQYF. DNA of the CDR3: TGTGCCACCAGTGATACAGTAGTAGAGACCCAGTACTTC.

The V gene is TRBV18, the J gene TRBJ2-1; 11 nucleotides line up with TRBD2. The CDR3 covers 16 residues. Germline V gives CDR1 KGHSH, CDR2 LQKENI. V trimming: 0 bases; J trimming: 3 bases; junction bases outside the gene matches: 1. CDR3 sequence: CASSPPGTSGYNEQFF. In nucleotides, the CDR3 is TGTGCCAGCTCACCACCCGGGACTAGCGGCTACAATGAGCAGTTCTTC.

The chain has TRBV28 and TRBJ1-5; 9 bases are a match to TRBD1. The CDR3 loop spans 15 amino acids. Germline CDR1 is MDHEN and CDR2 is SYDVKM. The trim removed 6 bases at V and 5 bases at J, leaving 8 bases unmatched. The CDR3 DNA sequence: TGTGCCAGCAGCCTCGGGACAGGGATAGATCAGCCCCAGCATTTT. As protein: CASSLGTGIDQPQHF.

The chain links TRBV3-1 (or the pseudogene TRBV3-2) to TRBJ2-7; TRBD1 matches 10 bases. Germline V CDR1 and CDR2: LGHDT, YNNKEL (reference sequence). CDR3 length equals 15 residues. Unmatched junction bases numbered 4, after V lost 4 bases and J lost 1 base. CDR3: CASSPRDRGSYEQYF. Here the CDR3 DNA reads TGTGCCAGCAGCCCCCGGGACAGGGGTTCCTACGAGCAGTACTTC.

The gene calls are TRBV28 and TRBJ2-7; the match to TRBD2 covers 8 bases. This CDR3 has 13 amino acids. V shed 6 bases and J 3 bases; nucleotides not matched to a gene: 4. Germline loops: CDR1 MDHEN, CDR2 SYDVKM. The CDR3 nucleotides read TGTGCCAGCAGGGTAAGCGGGAGCTACGAGCAGTACTTC. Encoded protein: CASRVSGSYEQYF.

CDR3 DNA sequence: TGTGCCAGCAGTACAGGGTCCACCAATCAGCCCCAGCATTTT. As protein: CASSTGSTNQPQHF. The chain uses TRBV2 and TRBJ1-5; TRBD1 might be the D (6 bases). CDR3 size: 14 residues. Trimming stripped 5 bases from V and 3 bases from J, with 11 bases between. CDR1 SNHLY and CDR2 FYNNEI come from the germline V gene.

The CDR3: CASRQRHPTDTQYF. As DNA, the CDR3 is TGTGCCAGCCGGCAGAGACACCCCACAGATACGCAGTATTTT. The chain has TRBV7-3 and TRBJ2-3; D is ambiguous. Deletions cut 8 bases from V and 2 bases from J, with 14 bases between. The germline V gene has CDR1 SGHTA and CDR2 FQGTGA. The CDR3 consists of 14 residues. Supplemented by reference TRBV7-3 and TRBJ2-3, the full variable domain reads GAGVSQTPSNKVTEKGKYVELRCDPISGHTALYWYRQSLGQGPEFLIYFQGTGAADDSGLPNDRFFAVRPEGSVSTLKIQRTERGDSAVYLCASRQRHPTDTQYFGPGTRLTVL.

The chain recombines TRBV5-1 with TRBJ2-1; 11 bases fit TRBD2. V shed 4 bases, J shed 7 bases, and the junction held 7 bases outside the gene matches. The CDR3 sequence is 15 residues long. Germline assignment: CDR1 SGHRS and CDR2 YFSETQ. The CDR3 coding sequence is TGCGCCAGCAGCACCTTAGCGGGGGGGCAGAATGAGCAGTTCTTC. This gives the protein CASSTLAGGQNEQFF.

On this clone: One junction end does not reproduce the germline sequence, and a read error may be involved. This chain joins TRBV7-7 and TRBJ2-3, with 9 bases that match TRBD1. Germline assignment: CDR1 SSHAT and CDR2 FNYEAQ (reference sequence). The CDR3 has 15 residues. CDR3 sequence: CASSSGQGSTDTQYF. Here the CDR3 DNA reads TGTGCTAGCAGCTCTGGACAGGGGAGCACAGATACGCAGTATTTT.

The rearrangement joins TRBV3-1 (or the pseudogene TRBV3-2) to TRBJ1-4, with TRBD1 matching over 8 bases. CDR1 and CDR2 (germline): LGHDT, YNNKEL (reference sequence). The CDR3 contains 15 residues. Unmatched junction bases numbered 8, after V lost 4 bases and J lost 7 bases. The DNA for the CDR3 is TGTGCCAGCAGCCCGACCGGGACAGGCCTTGAAAAACTGTTTTTT. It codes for CASSPTGTGLEKLFF.